The sequence of this T cell receptor (beta chain) was determined in a study of identical twins (dated by TCRdb to 2016 to 2017). Regarding the complete study: To test whether fetal clonotypes persist, the study used deep sequencing on TCR alpha and beta repertoires from monozygotic twins, unrelated adults of various ages, and cord blood. To rule out contamination, the twin experiments were replicated at different times with different library preparation protocols. The paper's findings and limits, for the study overall: Because the same donors could not be followed over many years, conclusions were based on cross-sectional statistical analysis. Fewer insertions were carried by abundant cord blood beta clonotypes, a similar but weaker trend appeared in young adult naive repertoires, and no such trend appeared in memory repertoires. A weaker excess of twin sharing was found in beta out-of-frame sequences because the signal-to-noise ratio was lowered by fewer shared sequences. Compared with coincidental sharing between unrelated individuals, out-of-frame TCR alpha sequences shared between twins showed an excess of sequences with low generation probability. Recombination models systematically underestimated out-of-frame TCR alpha sharing in monozygotic twins but agreed with sharing between unrelated individuals. Zero-insertion analyses could be partly confounded by invariant T cells such as MAIT and iNKT, though diverse VJ usage argued against such confounding for most clonotypes.

The CDR3, from cysteine to phenylalanine, totals 14 residues. Only the CDR3 part of the read is kept: 42 bases, read in frame from the first base. The germline V gene encodes CDR1 SQVTM and CDR2 ANQGSEA. V loses 0 bases of germline sequence and J loses 2 bases, and the interval between the two ends is 10 bases. Every donor in the study was a healthy Caucasian. Three unrelated non-twin adults were also sequenced: a male aged 18 to 30, a male aged 50 to 59 and a female aged 50 to 59. Miltenyi CD45RO+ enrichment and human naive T-cell isolation kits were used to isolate memory (CD45RO+) and naive T cells from PBMC. The sample holds many counts of this clonotype. There is no known antigen for this receptor. Nothing much larger sits one base from this clone, and base qualities are not available. Library preparation was by 5' RACE. These reads were obtained on an Illumina HiSeq 2000. Template switching introduced a universal primer binding site; the final cDNA contained a unique molecular identifier, enabling accurate counting of TCR cDNA molecules. First-strand cDNA for TCR alpha and beta chains was synthesized from specific primers in the conserved constant-segment region. To control for contamination, every cDNA library carried two barcodes: a SMART-Mk sample barcode plus Illumina barcodes. TruSeq adapter sequences along with Illumina sample barcodes were introduced in two successive PCR steps. Sequencing of the TCR alpha and beta cDNA libraries was done on the Illumina HiSeq platform using custom primers. From the authors' description of their analysis: MiGEC processed the raw reads to extract unique molecular identifiers, while MiXCR was used to determine the CDR3 positions. For each individual, recombination models were inferred using an EM algorithm with the repgenHMM and IGoR tools. The tcR package in R was used for shared clonotype analysis, with sharing normalized by the product of cloneset sizes. To study raw recombination without the effects of thymic and clonal selection, out-of-frame nonproductive sequences were analyzed. The raw public reads went through TCRdb reprocessing: fastp at Q25, MiXCR clone calling, in-frame beta chains kept. Rows matching on CDR3 protein sequence are summarized as one entry with the most common DNA and genes. The V and J calls and clone size come from TCRdb's table, not from the authors' own analysis. Recorded for this sample are about 690,000 distinct CDR3 sequences; roughly 6% of them occurred a single time. Clones ranked in the top ten supply approximately 2% of the sample.

Sequenced material: naive T cells sorted from blood. The cell subset or site label of this sample denotes: cells isolated with a human naive T-cell isolation kit. The clonotype originates from a young man in good health. The rearranged chain carries TRBV29-1 and TRBJ1-1; the D gene is unclear. The nucleotide sequence reads TGCAGCGTTGAAGAATTGGCAGTAAACACTGAAGCTTTCTTT. Its protein reads: CSVEELAVNTEAFF. Extended through the reference TRBV29-1 and TRBJ1-1 proteins, this CDR3 yields the full variable domain: SAVISQKPSRDICQRGTSLTIQCQVDSQVTMMFWYRQQPGQSLTLIATANQGSEATYESGFVIDKFPISRPNLTFSTLTVSNMSPEDSSIYLCSVEELAVNTEAFFGQGTRLTVV.